This record covers a single TCR beta chain. The sample originates from a study of blood T cell repertoires in COVID-19. Overall study: The samples span acute and convalescent COVID-19 from the United States, Italy and Spain. From T cells, B-cell-depleted T cells, or PBMCs came the material, which was cDNA or gDNA.

Per the study methods: Amplifying reference gene primers gave estimates of nucleated cell counts. The data were produced by immunoSEQ multiplex PCR, yet TCRdb's version contains in-frame clones alone and is incomplete. D and trimming were read from the DNA, whereas the V and J calls and clone size are those reported in that table. The data show under 150,000 clones, roughly 84% seen once. Material: peripheral blood. This clonotype was obtained from a woman in her 70s who had recovered from COVID-19.

The CDR3 loop is CASSFGTALGDTQYF. DNA for the CDR3: TGCGCCAGCAGCTTTGGGACAGCTCTTGGAGATACGCAGTATTTT. The chain is built from TRBV5-1 and TRBJ2-3, with 7 nucleotides matching TRBD1. Germline V CDR1 and CDR2: SGHRS, YFSETQ. The CDR3 length is 15 residues. With 2 bases clipped from V and 5 bases from J, the junction kept 8 bases outside the gene matches.